A selection of T cell receptor beta chains follows, all from one sample in a study of T cell changes during pregnancy in multiple sclerosis. Assay used: immunoSEQ multiplex PCR; TCRdb lists only in-frame clones, some missing. Among 88,000 or so clones listed, around 92% were seen once. The specimen comprised peripheral blood, sampled before pregnancy. These receptor sequences come from a female donor with multiple sclerosis, enrolled in a pregnancy study. The conserved cysteine and the conserved F or W are not part of the CDR3 here.

j_call v_call cdr3_aa
TRBJ2-7 TRBV11-2 ASSFPGVSAYEQY
TRBJ2-4 TRBV4-1 ASSQEMRGNIQY
TRBJ2-5 TRBV5-4 ASSPTRGGVQETQY
TRBJ1-2 TRBV18 ASSPGPLDREGGYT
TRBJ1-6 TRBV5-6 ASSLRAFDRANSPLH
TRBJ1-2 TRBV6-5 ASSPLDRTVYGYT
TRBJ1-2 TRBV10-3 AVTGGDGYT
TRBJ2-3 TRBV18 ASSPLGDTQY
TRBJ1-2 TRBV6-4 ASSDSVDTGGGYT
TRBJ1-3 TRBV15 ATSRNRNTIY
TRBJ1-2 TRBV6-6 ANEGPYGYT